Below are 10 T cell receptor beta chains sequenced from a single sample in a study of neoadjuvant nivolumab and ipilimumab in lung cancer. Libraries were prepared by immunoSEQ multiplex PCR; TCRdb keeps only in-frame clonotypes and omits some of them. Among around 24,000 clones listed, around 86% were seen once. This specimen was tumor tissue, taken after neoadjuvant nivolumab, alone or with ipilimumab, at or shortly before surgery. The source of these receptors is an adult with non-small cell lung cancer.

This chain connects TRBV5-1 to TRBJ2-5; D may be TRBD1 or TRBD2 (6 bases each). The germline V and J ends were trimmed by 0 bases and 5 bases, with 11 bases remaining between them. Germline CDR1 SGHRS, CDR2 YFSETQ. The CDR3 extends over 14 amino acids. CDR3 sequence reads: CASSLANGGETQYF. The CDR3 bases are TGCGCCAGCAGCTTGGCCAACGGGGGCGAGACCCAGTACTTC.

The CDR3 DNA sequence: TGTGCCAGCTCACCAGGAATAGGGGGCTACGAGCAGTACTTC. Translating it yields CASSPGIGGYEQYF. V gene TRBV18 combines with J gene TRBJ2-7; D perhaps matches TRBD1 (6 bases). V was shortened by 2 bases and J by 3 bases, with 11 bases between the two germline ends. Per the germline V gene, CDR1 is KGHSH and CDR2 is LQKENI. The CDR3 has 14 residues.

The chain combines TRBV2 with TRBJ2-7; D assignment may be TRBD1 or TRBD2 (5 bases each). This CDR3 has 12 residues. From germline, CDR1 is SNHLY and CDR2 FYNNEI. V lost 8 bases and J 5 bases, leaving 13 bases between the germline ends. In nucleotides, the CDR3 is TGTGCCAGCGGGGTTTGGGACCACGAGCAGTACTTC. This sequence encodes CASGVWDHEQYF.

The chain recombines TRBV30 with TRBJ2-7; TRBD1 matches at 8 bases. J gave up 3 bases and V 4 bases, and 8 bases lay outside the gene matches. The CDR3 is 14 amino acids. Germline V gives CDR1 GTSNPN, CDR2 SVGIG (reference sequence). Written as DNA, the CDR3 is TGTGCCTGGACCCGGACAGGGTTCGACTACGAGCAGTACTTC. This translates into CAWTRTGFDYEQYF.

V usage is TRBV4-1 and J usage is TRBJ2-3, with a possible D match to TRBD2 (5 bases). CDR1 and CDR2 from the germline V gene are MGHRA and YSYEKL. The CDR3 totals 18 residues. The ends were cut back, 0 bases at V and 4 bases at J, with 20 bases in the middle. CDR3 in amino acids: CASSQDPSDTRVPDTQYF. CDR3 DNA sequence: TGCGCCAGCAGCCAAGACCCCTCCGACACGCGGGTACCAGATACGCAGTATTTT.

The chain has TRBV11-2 and TRBJ1-1; D is uncertain. The germline V gene has CDR1 SGHAT and CDR2 FQNNGV. This CDR3 is built from 17 residues. With 4 bases removed from V and 3 bases from J, the gap between germline ends came to 21 bases. CDR3 DNA: TGTGCCAGCAGCTCGAGAAAACGGACCCAGAGGGACACTGAAGCTTTCTTT. Residues: CASSSRKRTQRDTEAFF.

This clone was recorded only once. The genes are TRBV18 and TRBJ1-4; 9 bases are shared with TRBD1. V trimming: 3 bases; J trimming: 1 base; junction bases outside the gene matches: 9. CDR3 length equals 18 residues. Germline V gene sequence: CDR1 KGHSH, CDR2 LQKENI. Here the CDR3 reads CASSPMGQGMGTNEKLFF. CDR3 bases: TGTGCCAGCTCACCGATGGGACAGGGAATGGGAACTAATGAAAAACTGTTTTTT.

The CDR3 sequence: CSVLDPLSNQPQHF. CDR3 coding DNA: TGCAGCGTTCTGGACCCTTTGAGCAATCAGCCCCAGCATTTT. The rearrangement links TRBV29-1 to TRBJ1-5; D remains unclear. This CDR3 is built from 14 residues. Trimming removed 5 bases at V and 1 base at J, with 12 bases between. From germline, CDR1 is SQVTM and CDR2 ANQGSEA. Together with reference TRBV29-1 and TRBJ1-5, the CDR3 gives the full variable domain: SAVISQKPSRDICQRGTSLTIQCQVDSQVTMMFWYRQQPGQSLTLIATANQGSEATYESGFVIDKFPISRPNLTFSTLTVSNMSPEDSSIYLCSVLDPLSNQPQHFGDGTRLSIL.

The genes are TRBV30 and TRBJ2-1, with D possibly TRBD1 on 6 matching bases. The V and J ends lost 0 bases and 5 bases respectively, with 20 bases between them. Germline-derived CDR1 and CDR2 are GTSNPN and SVGIG (reference sequence). This CDR3 spans 17 amino acids. The CDR3 DNA sequence: TGTGCCTGGAGTGTATCTTTACAGGGACGGGCCCACAATGAGCAGTTCTTC. Amino acid sequence: CAWSVSLQGRAHNEQFF.

The V gene is TRBV5-5, the J gene TRBJ2-3; D remains ambiguous. CDR1 and CDR2 (germline): SGHKS, YYEKEE (reference sequence). The V end lost 3 bases, the J end lost 0 bases, and 2 bases lay between the germline ends. CDR3 length equals 12 residues. This CDR3 reads CASSSSTDTQYF. The CDR3 coding sequence is TGTGCCAGCAGCTCTAGCACAGATACGCAGTATTTT.